Presented here are 16 T cell receptor beta chains from one specimen sequenced in a study of T cells in women clearing cervical HPV infection. Only in-frame clones appear in the TCRdb table, and some are missing; sequencing was by immunoSEQ multiplex PCR. The sample table sets out fewer than 25,000 clones. The specimen sequenced was blood buffy coat. Source of these receptors: a woman between 18 and 75 years old with a cervical HPV16 infection that either progressed to CIN3+ or cleared (not recorded which).

With regard to this clone: The read halts 3 residues ahead of the CDR3 end, with the missing end drawn from the germline J gene. The J gene is TRBJ2-3, the V gene TRBV10-3, with TRBD2 matching over 7 bases. This CDR3 comprises 14 residues. Per germline, CDR1 ENHRY and CDR2 SYGVKD. Trimming cost V 5 bases and J 2 bases; bases outside gene matches: 4. The part of the CDR3 DNA that was read is TGTGCCATCAGTCAGCGGGGAGACACAGATACG. Translated: CAISQRGDTDT. The full-length CDR3 reads as CAISQRGDTDTQYF.

Concerning this clone: Read sequence stops 3 residues before the CDR3 end, and the germline J gene provides the missing end. The gene calls are TRBV10-3 and TRBJ2-3; 7 nucleotides line up with TRBD2. The CDR3 is 15 amino acids. CDR1 and CDR2 (germline): ENHRY, SYGVKD. Trimming cost V 4 bases and J 1 base; bases outside gene matches: 5. The chain's CDR3 is CAISVRGEGTDTQYF. Partial CDR3 DNA: TGTGCCATCAGTGTACGGGGGGAGGGCACAGATACG.

In the case of this clone: The read is 3 residues too short to cover the CDR3 end, so that end is filled in from the germline J gene. The chain recombines TRBV30 with TRBJ2-2; 7 bases fit TRBD1. Germline V CDR1 and CDR2: GTSNPN, SVGIG (reference sequence). There are 13 residues in the CDR3. CDR3 amino acids: CAWRGTVREKLFF. The part of the CDR3 DNA that was read is TGTGCCTGGAGGGGGACAGTCCGTGAAAAG.

Comment on this clone: The read halts 3 residues ahead of the CDR3 end, with the missing end drawn from the germline J gene. This chain uses TRBV18 with TRBJ1-6, with D possibly being TRBD1 (6 bases). This CDR3 region has 15 residues. V lost 4 bases and J lost 7, with 14 bases in between. CDR1 and CDR2 (germline): KGHSH, LQKENI. CDR3 DNA (partial): TGTGCCAGCTCACAACAGGGATTCCTAAATTCACCC. This encodes CASSQQGFLNSP. The entire CDR3 reads CASSQQGFLNSPLHF.

Worth noting for this clone: The missing CDR3 end, 3 residues past where the read stops, is filled in from the germline J gene. The chain employs TRBV7-9 and TRBJ1-2; 7 nucleotides match TRBD1. The CDR3 is made up of 15 amino acids. The germline gives CDR1 SEHNR, CDR2 FQNEAQ (reference sequence). The CDR3 loop reads CASSLARDRGNIYTF. The CDR3 bases that were read are TGTGCCAGCAGCTTAGCTAGGGACAGAGGGAACATC.

As concerns this clone: From the germline J gene comes the end of the CDR3, since the read stops 3 residues before it. The chain couples TRBV20-1 to TRBJ2-3, with 8 bases aligning to TRBD1. Germline values: CDR1 DFQATT, CDR2 SNEGSKA (reference sequence). The CDR3 is 14 residues long. The ends lost 8 bases at V and 1 base at J; junction bases unmatched: 8. CDR3 loop: CSQNKGQGTDTQYF. CDR3 DNA, as far as it was read: TGCAGTCAGAATAAGGGACAGGGCACAGATACG.

For this clone: The CDR3 end lies 3 residues beyond the end of the read and is filled in from the germline J gene. The V call is TRBV2, the J call TRBJ2-3; D remains ambiguous. V was trimmed by 5 bases and J by 2 bases, leaving 14 bases between them. Germline V CDR1 and CDR2: SNHLY, FYNNEI. This CDR3 comprises 15 residues. The CDR3 sequence: CASSTTLLHTDTQYF. CDR3 DNA, as far as it was read: TGTGCCAGCAGTACTACCCTCCTCCACACAGATACG.

A remark on this clone: The read comes to an end 3 residues before the CDR3 does, leaving the germline J gene to fill in the end. V usage is TRBV5-1 and J usage is TRBJ1-1; D remains ambiguous. Trimming cost V 4 bases and J 1 base, with 11 bases left between them. The CDR3 has 14 residues. Per germline, CDR1 SGHRS and CDR2 YFSETQ. The CDR3 region is CASSRVVPNTEAFF. Incomplete CDR3 DNA: TGCGCCAGCAGCCGGGTCGTCCCGAACACTGAA.

A note on this clone: Sequencing ends 3 residues short of the CDR3 end; the germline J gene provides the rest. This chain joins TRBV6-4 and TRBJ1-2, with D maybe TRBD1 (5 bases). V was trimmed by 0 bases and J by 7 bases, leaving 9 bases between them. This CDR3 spans 13 amino acids. The V gene's germline CDR1 is MRHNA and CDR2 SNTAGT. This chain's CDR3 is CASSDSGAGGYTF. The sequenced CDR3 bases are TGTGCCAGCAGTGACTCTGGGGCAGGTGGC.

On this clone itself: The sequence runs out 3 residues before the end of the CDR3; the remainder is reconstructed from the germline J gene. The chain has TRBV9 and TRBJ1-2, with TRBD1 identical over 8 bases. Germline CDR1 SGDLS, CDR2 YYNGEE. V shed 2 bases and J 4 bases; nucleotides not matched to a gene: 10. The CDR3 runs to 16 residues. The chain's CDR3 is CASSVSATGEVYGYTF. Incomplete CDR3 DNA: TGTGCCAGCAGCGTTTCCGCGACAGGGGAGGTCTATGGC.

In the case of this clone: The read terminates 3 residues before the CDR3 end, so the remaining end is supplied by the germline J gene. The rearrangement links TRBV11-1 to TRBJ2-1, with 8 bases aligning to TRBD1. CDR1 is SGHAT and CDR2 is FQDESV in the germline V gene (reference sequence). V shed 5 bases, J shed 5 bases, and the junction held 8 bases outside the gene matches. The CDR3 extends over 15 amino acids. CDR3 bases read: TGTGCCAGCAGCCCCCACCCAGGGGGCCACAATGAG. Translation: CASSPHPGGHNE. The full CDR3 is CASSPHPGGHNEQFF. Full variable domain (missing parts from reference TRBV11-1 and TRBJ2-1): EAEVAQSPRYKITEKSQAVAFWCDPISGHATLYWYRQILGQGPELLVQFQDESVVDDSQLPKDRFSAERLKGVDSTLKIQPAELGDSAMYLCASSPHPGGHNEQFFGPGTRLTVL.

Points on this clone: Read coverage stops 3 residues before the CDR3 terminus; the germline J gene supplies the remainder. The V call is TRBV20-1, the J call TRBJ1-1; D is possibly TRBD1 (5 bases). CDR3 length: 14 residues. In germline, CDR1 is DFQATT, CDR2 SNEGSKA (reference sequence). V dropped 5 bases and J dropped 0 bases, with 13 bases sitting between them. The CDR3 bases that were read are TGCAGTGCTGGGGGGTCACGAGTGAACACTGAA. Translation: CSAGGSRVNTE. The CDR3, in full, reads CSAGGSRVNTEAFF.

To note about this clone: The read ends 3 residues early relative to the CDR3; the germline J gene fills the gap. The V and J genes are TRBV7-9 and TRBJ1-2, with 8 bases fitting TRBD1. CDR3 length: 15 amino acids. Germline V gives CDR1 SEHNR, CDR2 FQNEAQ (reference sequence). The DNA read from the CDR3 is TGTGCCAGCAGCGTGGGGACAGGAAGGGTCGACGAC. Its protein product is CASSVGTGRVDD. The whole CDR3 is CASSVGTGRVDDYTF.

Points on this clone: Read coverage stops 3 residues before the CDR3 terminus; the germline J gene supplies the remainder. The gene calls are TRBV2 and TRBJ1-1; D possibly corresponds to TRBD1 (5 bases). The CDR3 is 12 residues long. Germline lookup yields CDR1 SNHLY and CDR2 FYNNEI. Trimming shortened V by 11 bases and J by 1 base, and 11 bases separated the two germline ends. CDR3: CAEGRGNTEAFF. Partial CDR3 DNA: TGTGCCGAGGGGCGGGGGAACACTGAA.

With respect to this clone: The CDR3 extends 3 residues past the end of the read, so its final part is completed from the germline J gene. This rearrangement joins TRBV5-1 to TRBJ2-7, with 8 positions matching TRBD2. V shed 4 bases, J shed 5 bases, and the junction held 11 bases outside the gene matches. Germline V gene sequence: CDR1 SGHRS, CDR2 YFSETQ. CDR3 length equals 15 residues. The DNA read from the CDR3 is TGCGCCAGCAGCCTGCAAGCGGGAGCTCCCGACGAG. Encoded protein: CASSLQAGAPDE. Given in full, the CDR3 is CASSLQAGAPDEQYF.

Concerning this clone itself: The read falls 3 residues short of the CDR3 end, and the missing part is taken from the germline J gene. J is TRBJ2-3 and V is TRBV20-1; 14 bases match TRBD2. Germline values: CDR1 DFQATT, CDR2 SNEGSKA (reference sequence). This CDR3 has 16 amino acids. The V segment lost 5 bases and the J segment 2 bases; nucleotides outside the gene matches: 6. The CDR3 region is CSAGMTSGGATDTQYF. The sequenced CDR3 bases are TGCAGTGCTGGAATGACTAGCGGGGGGGCCACAGATACG.